These T cell receptor beta chains were read from a single sample in a study of cytomegalovirus exposure and HLA in healthy donors. The protocol was immunoSEQ multiplex PCR, while the TCRdb copy is restricted to in-frame clones and leaves out a portion. The sample holds tens of thousands of clones, roughly three quarters seen once. The sequencing sample was made of PBMCs. These receptors originate from a woman in her thirties in good health and CMV-seropositive. The CDR3 runs from the conserved cysteine through the conserved F or W. The order of the fields is clone size, D gene, V gene, J gene, CDR3 DNA, CDR3 protein. The D gene is left open where the match is weak. For some rows the clone size is stated as once, few or many, or as a class when expanded; others skip it.

clone size: .; D gene: TRBD2; V gene: TRBV29-1; J gene: TRBJ2-3; CDR3 DNA: TGCAGCGTTGAGGGGACTAGCGGGGGGGAGGGACTTGCAGATACGCAGTATTTT; CDR3 protein: CSVEGTSGGEGLADTQYF
clone size: few; D gene: TRBD1; V gene: TRBV25-1; J gene: TRBJ1-1; CDR3 DNA: TGTGCCAGCAGTCCCTCCTGGACAGGGACCCAGCGATCAGCTTTCTTT; CDR3 protein: CASSPSWTGTQRSAFF
clone size: .; D gene: TRBD1; V gene: TRBV4-2; J gene: TRBJ2-7; CDR3 DNA: TGTGCCAGCAGCCAAGGAGGGGGCCGCAGCGAGCAGTACTTC; CDR3 protein: CASSQGGGRSEQYF
clone size: .; D gene: TRBD2; V gene: TRBV6-1; J gene: TRBJ2-1; CDR3 DNA: TGTGCCAGCAGTGAGATTCCGGGACTAGCGGGGCCAGGGCTCAATGAGCAGTTCTTC; CDR3 protein: CASSEIPGLAGPGLNEQFF
clone size: .; D gene: TRBD2; V gene: TRBV19; J gene: TRBJ2-3; CDR3 DNA: TGTGCCAGTAGTGCCGGACTAGCGGGGTCTAGCACAGATACGCAGTATTTT; CDR3 protein: CASSAGLAGSSTDTQYF
clone size: .; D gene: .; V gene: TRBV5-4; J gene: TRBJ1-2; CDR3 DNA: TGTGCCAGCCAAGGGGGTAACTATGGCTACACCTTC; CDR3 protein: CASQGGNYGYTF
clone size: .; D gene: .; V gene: TRBV2; J gene: TRBJ2-7; CDR3 DNA: TGTGCCAGCTGCCTTTTGGCGGGATCCTACGAGCAGTACTTC; CDR3 protein: CASCLLAGSYEQYF
clone size: .; D gene: .; V gene: TRBV10-3; J gene: TRBJ1-2; CDR3 DNA: TGTGCCATCAGTGAGGGGGCGCCCGCCGATGGCTACACCTTC; CDR3 protein: CAISEGAPADGYTF
clone size: .; D gene: TRBD2; V gene: TRBV19; J gene: TRBJ2-3; CDR3 DNA: TGTGCCAGTAGCCTAGCGGGAGTATCCACAGATACGCAGTATTTT; CDR3 protein: CASSLAGVSTDTQYF
clone size: .; D gene: .; V gene: TRBV19; J gene: TRBJ1-2; CDR3 DNA: TGTGCCAGTAGCCCTGGACAGCTCACAGGATATGGCTACACCTTC; CDR3 protein: CASSPGQLTGYGYTF
clone size: .; D gene: .; V gene: TRBV28; J gene: TRBJ2-5; CDR3 DNA: TGTGCCAGCAGCGTCCCGGGACAAGGACGGGAGACCCAGTACTTC; CDR3 protein: CASSVPGQGRETQYF
clone size: .; D gene: TRBD1; V gene: TRBV28; J gene: TRBJ2-4; CDR3 DNA: TGTGCGACAAGAGGACAGGGCCAAAACATTCAGTACTTC; CDR3 protein: CATRGQGQNIQYF
clone size: .; D gene: .; V gene: TRBV2; J gene: TRBJ2-7; CDR3 DNA: TGTGCCAGCAGTGATAAGGGGATCTACGAGCAGTACTTC; CDR3 protein: CASSDKGIYEQYF
clone size: .; D gene: .; V gene: TRBV2; J gene: TRBJ2-3; CDR3 DNA: TGTGCCAGCAGCCCCTTCTACACAGATACGCAGTATTTT; CDR3 protein: CASSPFYTDTQYF
clone size: few; D gene: .; V gene: TRBV28; J gene: TRBJ2-3; CDR3 DNA: TGTGCCAGCAGCCTTTACACGAATACGCAGTATTTT; CDR3 protein: CASSLYTNTQYF
clone size: once; D gene: .; V gene: TRBV18; J gene: TRBJ2-7; CDR3 DNA: TGTGCCAGCTCACCTCCCCCATCCGACAGGATTGAAGAGCAGTACTTC; CDR3 protein: CASSPPPSDRIEEQYF
clone size: .; D gene: TRBD1; V gene: TRBV6-5; J gene: TRBJ2-7; CDR3 DNA: TGTGCCAGCAGTTACGGGGCAGGGGGCACCTACGAGCAGTACTTC; CDR3 protein: CASSYGAGGTYEQYF
clone size: .; D gene: TRBD1; V gene: TRBV12-5; J gene: TRBJ1-1; CDR3 DNA: TGTGCTAGTGGTTTGGATACGGACAGGAGGAACACTGAAGCTTTCTTT; CDR3 protein: CASGLDTDRRNTEAFF
clone size: .; D gene: TRBD1; V gene: TRBV9; J gene: TRBJ2-7; CDR3 DNA: TGTGCCAGCAGCGTCGCCGGGACAGGGGGCGACGAGCAGTACTTC; CDR3 protein: CASSVAGTGGDEQYF
clone size: few; D gene: TRBD1; V gene: TRBV19; J gene: TRBJ1-4; CDR3 DNA: TGTGCCAGTAGTTTTTCGACAGGGTCGGGAGAAAAACTGTTTTTT; CDR3 protein: CASSFSTGSGEKLFF
clone size: few; D gene: .; V gene: TRBV11-2; J gene: TRBJ2-7; CDR3 DNA: TGTGCCAGCAGCTTACGACACTACGAGCAGTACTTC; CDR3 protein: CASSLRHYEQYF
clone size: .; D gene: TRBD1; V gene: TRBV6-5; J gene: TRBJ1-1; CDR3 DNA: TGTGCCAGCAGGCCTAACAGGGGAAACACTGAAGCTTTCTTT; CDR3 protein: CASRPNRGNTEAFF
clone size: .; D gene: .; V gene: TRBV9; J gene: TRBJ2-5; CDR3 DNA: TGTGCCAGCAGCCTGGGTGGGTCGGGACAAGAGACCCAGTACTTC; CDR3 protein: CASSLGGSGQETQYF
clone size: .; D gene: .; V gene: TRBV5-6; J gene: TRBJ2-7; CDR3 DNA: TGTGCCAGCAGCTCGGTCTACGAGCAGTACTTC; CDR3 protein: CASSSVYEQYF
clone size: .; D gene: TRBD1; V gene: TRBV5-3; J gene: TRBJ1-1; CDR3 DNA: TGTGCCCTGCTGTCCAGGGGGCGACGCACTGAAGCTTTCTTT; CDR3 protein: CALLSRGRRTEAFF
clone size: few; D gene: TRBD1; V gene: TRBV7-7; J gene: TRBJ2-5; CDR3 DNA: TGTGCCAGCAGTTCACAGGGGAACCAAGAGACCCAGTACTTC; CDR3 protein: CASSSQGNQETQYF
clone size: .; D gene: TRBD2; V gene: TRBV6-5; J gene: TRBJ2-1; CDR3 DNA: TGTGCCAGCTATGGCGGGAGCCCCTACAATGAGCAGTTCTTC; CDR3 protein: CASYGGSPYNEQFF
clone size: .; D gene: TRBD1; V gene: TRBV7-6; J gene: TRBJ2-5; CDR3 DNA: TGTGCCAGCAGCTTAGGAGCTGACAGGGGAGGAGAGACCCAGTACTTC; CDR3 protein: CASSLGADRGGETQYF
clone size: few; D gene: TRBD2; V gene: TRBV19; J gene: TRBJ2-1; CDR3 DNA: TGTGCCAGTAGGCTGATATTCAGTAGCGGGGGCTACAATGAGCAGTTCTTC; CDR3 protein: CASRLIFSSGGYNEQFF
clone size: .; D gene: .; V gene: TRBV6-1; J gene: TRBJ2-1; CDR3 DNA: TGTGCCAGCAGTGAATGGGGGGGGCTCTACAGCTACAATGAGCAGTTCTTC; CDR3 protein: CASSEWGGLYSYNEQFF
clone size: .; D gene: .; V gene: TRBV29-1; J gene: TRBJ2-7; CDR3 DNA: TGCAGCGTTGCCCGTGGAGGCACCGGAGGAAACGAGCAGTACTTC; CDR3 protein: CSVARGGTGGNEQYF
clone size: few; D gene: .; V gene: TRBV10-3; J gene: TRBJ1-5; CDR3 DNA: TGTGCCATCAGTCCAGGGTTAAATCAGCCCCAGCATTTT; CDR3 protein: CAISPGLNQPQHF
clone size: .; D gene: TRBD1; V gene: TRBV2; J gene: TRBJ1-2; CDR3 DNA: TGTGCCAGCAGTAAGAGCCGGGACAGGACCTATGGCTACACCTTC; CDR3 protein: CASSKSRDRTYGYTF
clone size: .; D gene: .; V gene: TRBV30; J gene: TRBJ2-1; CDR3 DNA: TGTGCCTGGAGTGTAGCCTGGGGGGGCGATGAGCAGTTCTTC; CDR3 protein: CAWSVAWGGDEQFF
clone size: .; D gene: TRBD1; V gene: TRBV13; J gene: TRBJ2-5; CDR3 DNA: TGTGCCAGCAGCTCCCCCGGCGGGACAGGGTCACAAGAGACCCAGTACTTC; CDR3 protein: CASSSPGGTGSQETQYF
clone size: .; D gene: TRBD1; V gene: TRBV7-6; J gene: TRBJ1-1; CDR3 DNA: TGTGCCAGCAGCGGACAGGGAAACGGTGAAGCTTTCTTT; CDR3 protein: CASSGQGNGEAFF
clone size: once; D gene: .; V gene: TRBV5-4; J gene: TRBJ2-1; CDR3 DNA: TGTGCCAGCAGCTTGGATCTTCGTGAGGTCGGGGAGCAGTTCTTC; CDR3 protein: CASSLDLREVGEQFF
clone size: .; D gene: .; V gene: TRBV5-1; J gene: TRBJ2-1; CDR3 DNA: TGCGCCAGCAGCTTGTACTCCGGTGAGGCCTACAATGAGCAGTTCTTC; CDR3 protein: CASSLYSGEAYNEQFF
clone size: .; D gene: TRBD2; V gene: TRBV10-3; J gene: TRBJ2-7; CDR3 DNA: TGTGCCATCAGTGGACTAGCGGAGGGCGAGCAGTACTTC; CDR3 protein: CAISGLAEGEQYF
clone size: few; D gene: .; V gene: TRBV27; J gene: TRBJ2-2; CDR3 DNA: TGTGCCAGCAGTTCCCAGGGGAAGGCCGGGGAGCTGTTTTTT; CDR3 protein: CASSSQGKAGELFF
clone size: .; D gene: TRBD2; V gene: TRBV2; J gene: TRBJ2-7; CDR3 DNA: TGTGCCAGCAGTCTAGCGGGGTTCACCTACGAGCAGTACTTC; CDR3 protein: CASSLAGFTYEQYF
clone size: .; D gene: TRBD1; V gene: TRBV5-4; J gene: TRBJ2-7; CDR3 DNA: TGTGCCAGCAGCACCGGGACAGCCTACGAGCAGTACTTC; CDR3 protein: CASSTGTAYEQYF
clone size: few; D gene: .; V gene: TRBV2; J gene: TRBJ2-1; CDR3 DNA: TGTGCCTCGAATAGGGGGAGCACCTACAATGAGCAGTTCTTC; CDR3 protein: CASNRGSTYNEQFF
clone size: .; D gene: TRBD1; V gene: TRBV7-8; J gene: TRBJ1-5; CDR3 DNA: TGTGCCAGCAGCTTAGCGGTCCAGGGGGGTCAGCCCCAGCATTTT; CDR3 protein: CASSLAVQGGQPQHF
clone size: .; D gene: .; V gene: TRBV19; J gene: TRBJ2-6; CDR3 DNA: TGTGCCAGTAGTATCATAGTCTCTGGGGCCAACGTCCTGACTTTC; CDR3 protein: CASSIIVSGANVLTF
clone size: .; D gene: .; V gene: TRBV2; J gene: TRBJ2-2; CDR3 DNA: TGTGCCAGCAGCTCCCCCGGGGAGCTGTTTTTT; CDR3 protein: CASSSPGELFF
clone size: .; D gene: .; V gene: TRBV2; J gene: TRBJ1-2; CDR3 DNA: TGTGCCAGCAGGGAAACAGATTTCGAAAACTATGGCTACACCTTC; CDR3 protein: CASRETDFENYGYTF
clone size: .; D gene: .; V gene: TRBV7-3; J gene: TRBJ2-1; CDR3 DNA: TGTGCCAGCAGCTTAACTGGGACAACTTACAATGAGCAGTTCTTC; CDR3 protein: CASSLTGTTYNEQFF
clone size: .; D gene: .; V gene: TRBV4-1; J gene: TRBJ2-2; CDR3 DNA: TGCGCCAGCAGCCAAGATGGTCTAAACACCGGGGAGCTGTTTTTT; CDR3 protein: CASSQDGLNTGELFF
clone size: .; D gene: TRBD2; V gene: TRBV5-1; J gene: TRBJ2-1; CDR3 DNA: TGCGCCAGCAGCTTGGCTAGCGGAGCCTACAATGAGCAGTTCTTC; CDR3 protein: CASSLASGAYNEQFF
clone size: once; D gene: .; V gene: TRBV5-1; J gene: TRBJ1-2; CDR3 DNA: TGCGCCAGCAGCTCCCAAAAGGACGGGGTTTATGGCTACCCCTTC; CDR3 protein: CASSSQKDGVYGYPF
clone size: .; D gene: TRBD1; V gene: TRBV10-3; J gene: TRBJ2-5; CDR3 DNA: TGTGCCATCAGTTCCCAGGACAGGGCCCAAGAGACCCAGTACTTC; CDR3 protein: CAISSQDRAQETQYF
clone size: few; D gene: .; V gene: TRBV7-2; J gene: TRBJ2-7; CDR3 DNA: TGTGCCAGCAGCTTAGCGTCGCAGGGGCTAACCTACGAGCAGTACTTC; CDR3 protein: CASSLASQGLTYEQYF
clone size: large; D gene: .; V gene: TRBV6-5; J gene: TRBJ2-7; CDR3 DNA: TGTGCCAGCAGTTACGGGGACAATCTTGAGCAGTACTTC; CDR3 protein: CASSYGDNLEQYF
clone size: .; D gene: TRBD1; V gene: TRBV6-1; J gene: TRBJ1-2; CDR3 DNA: TGTGCCAGCAGTGACAGGGGGCGCACCTATGGCTACACCTTC; CDR3 protein: CASSDRGRTYGYTF
clone size: .; D gene: TRBD1; V gene: TRBV2; J gene: TRBJ1-2; CDR3 DNA: TGTGCCAGCAGTCCGGGGGACAGGTCTGGCTACACCTTC; CDR3 protein: CASSPGDRSGYTF
clone size: once; D gene: .; V gene: TRBV5-1; J gene: TRBJ2-5; CDR3 DNA: TGCGCCAGCAGCTGGAACGGGTTAGGCCTACAAGAGACCCAGTACTTC; CDR3 protein: CASSWNGLGLQETQYF
clone size: .; D gene: TRBD1; V gene: TRBV30; J gene: TRBJ1-1; CDR3 DNA: TGTGCCTGGAGGGGACAGGGGGGATTCCTTGATGCTTTCTTT; CDR3 protein: CAWRGQGGFLDAFF
clone size: .; D gene: .; V gene: TRBV5-1; J gene: TRBJ1-2; CDR3 DNA: TGCGCCAGCAGCGCTCAGGACAGCTATGGCTACCCCTTC; CDR3 protein: CASSAQDSYGYPF